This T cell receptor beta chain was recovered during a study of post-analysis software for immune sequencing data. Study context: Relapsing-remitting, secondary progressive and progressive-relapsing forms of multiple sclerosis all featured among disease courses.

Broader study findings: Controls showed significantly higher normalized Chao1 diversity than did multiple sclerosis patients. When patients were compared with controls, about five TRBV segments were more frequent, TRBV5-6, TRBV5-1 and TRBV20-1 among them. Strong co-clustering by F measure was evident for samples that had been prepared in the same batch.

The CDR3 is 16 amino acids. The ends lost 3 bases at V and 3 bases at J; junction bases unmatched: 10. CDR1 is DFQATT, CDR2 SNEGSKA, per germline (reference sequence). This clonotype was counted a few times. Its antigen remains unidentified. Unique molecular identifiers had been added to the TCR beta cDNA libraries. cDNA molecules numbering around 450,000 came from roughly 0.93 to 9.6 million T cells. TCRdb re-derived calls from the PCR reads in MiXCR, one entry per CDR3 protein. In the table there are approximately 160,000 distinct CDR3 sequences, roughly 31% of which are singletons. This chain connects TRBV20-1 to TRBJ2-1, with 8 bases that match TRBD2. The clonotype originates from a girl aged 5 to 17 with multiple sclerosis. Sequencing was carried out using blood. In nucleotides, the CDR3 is TGCAGTGCTAGGCCGCCCCTGGGACTAGACTACAATGAGCAGTTCTTC. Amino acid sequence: CSARPPLGLDYNEQFF.